The clone carrying this T cell receptor beta chain was seen only a few times. A sample-barcoded 5' primer and a J-beta primer mix were used in a second PCR of roughly 7 to 11 cycles. TCRdb recomputed calls from the 5' RACE reads with MiXCR, one row per CDR3 protein. The sample has hundreds of thousands of distinct CDR3 sequences, 45% to 50% seen once. The sample belongs to a study of blood T cells in healthy people across ages. The receptor was derived from a woman aged 55-75 years in good health. Sequencing was done on a sample of blood.

CDR3 sequence (DNA): TGCAGTGCTAGTAAAACAGATACGCAGTATTTT. Translating gives CSASKTDTQYF. The V and J genes are TRBV20-1 and TRBJ2-3; D call uncertain. Germline CDR1 reads DFQATT; CDR2 reads SNEGSKA (reference sequence). The CDR3 has 11 amino acids. Trimming removed 3 bases at V and 3 bases at J, with 4 bases between.